The 23 T cell receptor beta chains given below trace back to one sample, sequenced in a study of T cells after posttransplantation cyclophosphamide (dated by TCRdb to between 2015 and 2016). Library generation was performed with the immunoSEQ multiplex PCR assay. TCRdb took this table from immuneACCESS and kept in-frame rearrangements with V and J called. Such tables lack part of the clones; where checked against another copy, unresolved V genes explain under half of the gap, and the rest is unexplained. The sample data list around 16,000 clones, and roughly 92% of these were observed just once. The leading ten clones occupy around 0.3% of the sample. Naive T cells were defined as viable CD3+CD4+ or CD3+CD8+ cells that were CCR7+CD45RA+CD45RO-CD95-CD27+CD28+. What was sequenced was naive CD4+ T cells sorted from blood. The receptors stem from a woman in her forties or fifties in good health and a related stem cell transplant donor.

This chain joins TRBV2 and TRBJ2-1; 12 nucleotides agree with TRBD2. This CDR3 is 17 amino acids long. Germline V gene lookup returns CDR1 SNHLY and CDR2 FYNNEI. The V and J ends lost 7 bases and 7 bases, in that order; junction bases with no gene match: 14. The CDR3 loop is CASTGLAGFDLHNEQFF. The CDR3 nucleotides are TGTGCCAGCACAGGACTAGCGGGATTCGATCTACATAATGAGCAGTTCTTC.

This clone appeared once. The gene calls are TRBV5-8 and TRBJ1-6; D is unclear. Trimming took 0 bases from V and 5 from J, leaving 9 bases between them. Germline CDR1 is SGHTS and CDR2 is YDEGEE. The CDR3 spans 15 residues. The CDR3 bases are TGTGCCAGCAGCTTGGGGTTTGGCCATAATTCACCCCTCCACTTT. Translated: CASSLGFGHNSPLHF.

The gene calls are TRBV19 and TRBJ2-2; 8 bases match TRBD1. The trim removed 5 bases at V and 2 bases at J, leaving 10 bases unmatched. CDR1 is LNHDA and CDR2 is SQIVND in the germline V gene (reference sequence). This CDR3 has 17 residues. The CDR3 loop reads CASSRQGAIPNTGELFF. In DNA, the CDR3 is TGTGCCAGTAGTCGGCAGGGGGCCATTCCCAACACCGGGGAGCTGTTTTTT.

The V gene is TRBV4-1, the J gene TRBJ1-3, with 7 bases fitting TRBD1. The CDR3 contains 13 residues. Germline loops: CDR1 MGHRA, CDR2 YSYEKL. Trimming took 4 bases from V and 3 from J; bases not matched to a gene: 0. The CDR3 nucleotides read TGCGCCAGCAGCCGACAGGGTGGAAACACCATATATTTT. Its protein product is CASSRQGGNTIYF.

In this sample, this clone turned up once. The V and J genes are TRBV28 and TRBJ2-5, with TRBD2 matching over 7 bases. Trimming took 2 bases from V and 3 from J; bases not matched to a gene: 9. The CDR3 runs 16 residues. Germline CDR1 and CDR2: MDHEN and SYDVKM. This CDR3 reads CASSLAPMGGKETQYF. Here the CDR3 DNA reads TGTGCCAGCAGTTTAGCCCCCATGGGAGGGAAAGAGACCCAGTACTTC.

The chain employs TRBV7-9 and TRBJ2-1; the match to TRBD2 covers 12 bases. The CDR3 has 16 residues. Losses at the gene ends were 6 bases for V and 8 bases for J; bases not matched to a gene: 11. Germline values: CDR1 SEHNR, CDR2 FQNEAQ (reference sequence). The CDR3 is CASSRALTSGSDEQFF. Here the CDR3 DNA reads TGTGCCAGCAGTCGCGCTTTGACTAGCGGGAGCGATGAGCAGTTCTTC. Full variable domain (rest looked up from reference TRBV7-9 and TRBJ2-1): DTGVSQNPRHKITKRGQNVTFRCDPISEHNRLYWYRQTLGQGPEFLTYFQNEAQLEKSRLLSDRFSAERPKGSFSTLEIQRTEQGDSAMYLCASSRALTSGSDEQFFGPGTRLTVL.

The gene calls are TRBV9 and TRBJ2-5; 9 nucleotides match TRBD2. V trimming: 5 bases; J trimming: 4 bases; junction bases outside the gene matches: 9. This CDR3 region has 15 residues. The germline CDR1 and CDR2 sequences are SGDLS and YYNGEE. DNA for the CDR3: TGTGCCAGCAGTGACTCCGGGACTAGCATAGAGACCCAGTACTTC. This gives the protein CASSDSGTSIETQYF.

The chain couples TRBV5-4 to TRBJ2-5, with D possibly matching TRBD2 (7 bases). The V gene lost 6 bases and the J gene lost 2 bases, with 14 bases spanning the gap. This CDR3 comprises 14 residues. Germline CDR1 SGHNT, CDR2 YYREEE (reference sequence). The CDR3 DNA reads as TGTGCCAGCACCGGGGGGCGACAACAAGAGACCCAGTACTTC. Protein: CASTGGRQQETQYF.

This clone has more than one count but fewer than ten. The V call is TRBV5-5, the J call TRBJ2-7; TRBD2 aligns across 12 bases. V lost 3 bases and J lost 5; bases outside the gene matches: 6. The CDR3 runs 15 residues. The germline V gene encodes CDR1 SGHKS and CDR2 YYEKEE (reference sequence). The CDR3 bases are TGTGCCAGCAGCTGGACTAGCGGGAACAGCAACGAGCAGTACTTC. Encoded protein: CASSWTSGNSNEQYF.

The chain carries TRBV10-3 and TRBJ2-5, with D possibly matching TRBD1 (6 bases). V was clipped by 6 bases and J by 1 base, with 12 bases between them. Germline CDR1 ENHRY, CDR2 SYGVKD. The CDR3 extends over 14 amino acids. CDR3 amino acids: CAIRNTGIQETQYF. For the CDR3, the DNA is TGTGCCATCAGAAACACAGGGATCCAAGAGACCCAGTACTTC.

This clone was recorded once. The CDR3 DNA reads TGTGCCTGGATCCGGGGGACTAGCTTGTTCTTC. Translation gives CAWIRGTSLFF. The V and J genes are TRBV30 and TRBJ2-1; 9 bases fit TRBD2. The V gene's germline CDR1 is GTSNPN and CDR2 SVGIG (reference sequence). Germline trimming cut 4 bases from V and 15 bases from J; bases unmatched to any gene: 7. The CDR3 contains 11 residues.

The chain combines TRBV5-1 with TRBJ1-2; D might be TRBD1 (5 bases). The germline V gene encodes CDR1 SGHRS and CDR2 YFSETQ. The V and J ends lost 5 bases and 7 bases respectively, with 15 bases between them. This CDR3 is built from 13 residues. The CDR3 DNA reads TGCGCCAGCAGTCTATCGGGGGAGGGTGGCTACACCTTC. The encoded protein is CASSLSGEGGYTF.

The genes are TRBV19 and TRBJ2-1; a weak D match, TRBD2 (6 bases). This CDR3 comprises 11 residues. The germline CDR1 and CDR2 sequences are LNHDA and SQIVND (reference sequence). V was trimmed by 8 bases and J by 7 bases, leaving 9 bases between them. CDR3 coding DNA: TGTGCCAGTCGGGGGTATAATGAGCAGTTCTTC. This codes for CASRGYNEQFF.

The gene calls are TRBV18 and TRBJ2-3, with 9 bases aligning to TRBD2. The CDR3 covers 16 residues. Unmatched junction bases numbered 7, after V lost 2 bases and J lost 4 bases. Per the germline V gene, CDR1 is KGHSH and CDR2 is LQKENI. The chain's CDR3 is CASSPRVAGAPDTQYF. The CDR3 DNA follows: TGTGCCAGCTCACCAAGAGTAGCGGGAGCCCCAGATACGCAGTATTTT.

The chain joins TRBV30 to TRBJ2-6; D call uncertain. Trimming removed 4 bases at V and 2 bases at J, with 24 bases between. CDR1 is GTSNPN and CDR2 is SVGIG in the germline V gene (reference sequence). The CDR3 runs to 19 residues. The CDR3 loop reads CAWTYLWPPRDPGANVLTF. The CDR3, as DNA: TGTGCCTGGACTTACCTTTGGCCGCCTAGAGATCCTGGGGCCAACGTCCTGACTTTC.

The chain uses TRBV19 and TRBJ1-3; 8 positions match TRBD1. CDR1 and CDR2 from the germline V gene are LNHDA and SQIVND (reference sequence). The CDR3 contains 15 residues. V shed 3 bases and J 4 bases; nucleotides not matched to a gene: 5. This CDR3 reads CASSIFGQGGNTIYF. CDR3 nucleotide sequence: TGTGCCAGTAGTATCTTTGGACAGGGAGGAAACACCATATATTTT. Based on the CDR3 plus reference TRBV19 and TRBJ1-3, the full variable domain is DGGITQSPKYLFRKEGQNVTLSCEQNLNHDAMYWYRQDPGQGLRLIYYSQIVNDFQKGDIAEGYSVSREKKESFPLTVTSAQKNPTAFYLCASSIFGQGGNTIYFGEGSWLTVV.

The table lists this clone with a few counts. The chain uses TRBV19 and TRBJ1-5; tentative D call: TRBD1 (5 bases). CDR1 LNHDA and CDR2 SQIVND come from the germline V gene (reference sequence). Trimming took off 0 bases at V and 5 bases at J, with 11 bases between the two ends. This CDR3 has 15 residues. CDR3 protein: CASSIEAQGYQPQHF. The CDR3 bases are TGTGCCAGTAGTATAGAGGCCCAGGGATATCAGCCCCAGCATTTT.

The chain is built from TRBV4-1 and TRBJ1-5, with D possibly matching TRBD1 (6 bases). Germline CDR1 and CDR2: MGHRA and YSYEKL. The CDR3 totals 15 residues. V lost 4 bases to trimming and J lost 4 bases, with 14 bases between them. The CDR3 sequence: CASSRERGQNQPQHF. The CDR3 DNA sequence: TGCGCCAGCAGCCGGGAACGGGGACAAAATCAGCCCCAGCATTTT.

This chain links TRBV7-9 with TRBJ1-2, with TRBD1 as a possible D gene (6 bases). Trimming shortened V by 1 base and J by 7 bases, and 13 bases separated the two germline ends. The CDR3 totals 14 residues. Germline values: CDR1 SEHNR, CDR2 FQNEAQ (reference sequence). The CDR3 DNA sequence: TGTGCCAGCAGCTTAGGCCAAGGGGACATTGGCTACACCTTC. This translates into CASSLGQGDIGYTF. Using reference TRBV7-9 and TRBJ1-2 for the parts outside the CDR3, the full variable domain is DTGVSQNPRHKITKRGQNVTFRCDPISEHNRLYWYRQTLGQGPEFLTYFQNEAQLEKSRLLSDRFSAERPKGSFSTLEIQRTEQGDSAMYLCASSLGQGDIGYTFGSGTRLTVV.

The chain recombines TRBV4-2 with TRBJ2-1; 15 bases align to TRBD2. After removal of 0 bases from V and 10 bases from J, the junction contained 4 bases not matched to a gene. The CDR3 has 16 amino acids. Germline CDR1 is LGHNA and CDR2 is YNFKEQ. The CDR3 DNA reads as TGTGCCAGCAGCCAAGATCCCGGGACTAGCGGGGGGGAGCAGTTCTTC. Protein product: CASSQDPGTSGGEQFF.

The chain is built from TRBV19 and TRBJ2-1, with 8 bases that match TRBD1. The V gene end was trimmed by 5 bases and the J gene end by 4 bases; junction bases not matched to a gene: 7. Looked up from germline, CDR1 is LNHDA and CDR2 is SQIVND (reference sequence). CDR3 size: 15 residues. The CDR3, as DNA: TGTGCCAGTAGTGCCGCAGGGGGCTTGTACAATGAGCAGTTCTTC. It translates to CASSAAGGLYNEQFF.

V is TRBV5-6 and J is TRBJ2-3, with TRBD1 as a possible D gene (6 bases). This CDR3 has 16 residues. Per the germline V gene, CDR1 is SGHDT and CDR2 is YYEEEE. V was clipped by 1 base and J by 0 bases, with 12 bases between them. Written as DNA, the CDR3 is TGTGCCAGCAGCTTGTTCAGGGGACCTAGCACAGATACGCAGTATTTT. Its protein product is CASSLFRGPSTDTQYF.

This clone was seen just once. The chain employs TRBV5-1 and TRBJ2-2, with TRBD1 matching 8 bases. Germline V gene data show CDR1 as SGHRS and CDR2 as YFSETQ. The trim removed 4 bases at V and 7 bases at J, leaving 9 bases unmatched. The CDR3 is 15 amino acids. CDR3 sequence reads: CASSPRTGLGGELFF. CDR3 coding DNA: TGCGCCAGCAGCCCCCGGACAGGGTTGGGCGGGGAGCTGTTTTTT.